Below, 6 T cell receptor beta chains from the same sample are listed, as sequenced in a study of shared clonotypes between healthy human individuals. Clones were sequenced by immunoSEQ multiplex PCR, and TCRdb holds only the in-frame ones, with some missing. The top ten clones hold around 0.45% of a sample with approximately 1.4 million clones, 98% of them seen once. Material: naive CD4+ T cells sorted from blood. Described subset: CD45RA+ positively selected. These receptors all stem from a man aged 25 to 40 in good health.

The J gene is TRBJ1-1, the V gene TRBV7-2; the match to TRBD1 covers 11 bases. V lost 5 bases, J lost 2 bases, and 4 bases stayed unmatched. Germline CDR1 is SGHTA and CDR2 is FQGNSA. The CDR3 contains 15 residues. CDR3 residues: CASSPGTGGNTEAFF. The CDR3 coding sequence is TGTGCCAGCAGCCCCGGGACAGGGGGAAACACTGAAGCTTTCTTT. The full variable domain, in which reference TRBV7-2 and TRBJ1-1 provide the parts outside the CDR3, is GAGVSQSPSNKVTEKGKDVELRCDPISGHTALYWYRQSLGQGLEFLIYFQGNSAPDKSGLPSDRFSAERTGGSVSTLTIQRTQQEDSAVYLCASSPGTGGNTEAFFGQGTRLTVV.

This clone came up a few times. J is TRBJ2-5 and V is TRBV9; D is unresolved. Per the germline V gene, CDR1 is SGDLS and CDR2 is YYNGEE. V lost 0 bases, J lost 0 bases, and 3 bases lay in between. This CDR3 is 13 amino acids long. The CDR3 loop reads CASSVGNQETQYF. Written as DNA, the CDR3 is TGTGCCAGCAGCGTAGGGAACCAAGAGACCCAGTACTTC.

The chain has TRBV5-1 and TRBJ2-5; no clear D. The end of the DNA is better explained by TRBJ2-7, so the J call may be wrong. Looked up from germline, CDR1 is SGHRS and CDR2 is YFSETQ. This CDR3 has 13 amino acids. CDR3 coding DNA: TGCGCCAGCAGCTTGATCCCCCTACACGAGCAGTACTTC. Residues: CASSLIPLHEQYF.

This CDR3 reads CASSYDNSPTEQYF. CDR3 nucleotide sequence: TGTGCCAGCAGTTACGATAACAGTCCTACCGAGCAGTACTTC. The rearrangement joins TRBV6-6 to TRBJ2-7; D ambiguous. This CDR3 spans 14 amino acids. The germline gives CDR1 MNHNY, CDR2 SVGAGI (reference sequence). V gave up 2 bases and J gave up 6 bases, with 14 bases separating them.

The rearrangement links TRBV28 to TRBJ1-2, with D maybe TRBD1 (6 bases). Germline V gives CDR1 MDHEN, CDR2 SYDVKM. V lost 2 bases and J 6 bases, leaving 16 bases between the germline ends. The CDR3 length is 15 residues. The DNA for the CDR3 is TGTGCCAGCAGTTTAGAGGGGGTGAGAGGACATGGCTACACCTTC. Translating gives CASSLEGVRGHGYTF.

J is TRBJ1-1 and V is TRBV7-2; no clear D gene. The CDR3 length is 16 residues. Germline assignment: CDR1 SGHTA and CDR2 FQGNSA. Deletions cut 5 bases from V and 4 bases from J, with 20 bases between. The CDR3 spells CASSQTTGSATTEAFF. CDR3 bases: TGTGCCAGCAGCCAAACCACGGGGAGCGCTACCACTGAAGCTTTCTTT.